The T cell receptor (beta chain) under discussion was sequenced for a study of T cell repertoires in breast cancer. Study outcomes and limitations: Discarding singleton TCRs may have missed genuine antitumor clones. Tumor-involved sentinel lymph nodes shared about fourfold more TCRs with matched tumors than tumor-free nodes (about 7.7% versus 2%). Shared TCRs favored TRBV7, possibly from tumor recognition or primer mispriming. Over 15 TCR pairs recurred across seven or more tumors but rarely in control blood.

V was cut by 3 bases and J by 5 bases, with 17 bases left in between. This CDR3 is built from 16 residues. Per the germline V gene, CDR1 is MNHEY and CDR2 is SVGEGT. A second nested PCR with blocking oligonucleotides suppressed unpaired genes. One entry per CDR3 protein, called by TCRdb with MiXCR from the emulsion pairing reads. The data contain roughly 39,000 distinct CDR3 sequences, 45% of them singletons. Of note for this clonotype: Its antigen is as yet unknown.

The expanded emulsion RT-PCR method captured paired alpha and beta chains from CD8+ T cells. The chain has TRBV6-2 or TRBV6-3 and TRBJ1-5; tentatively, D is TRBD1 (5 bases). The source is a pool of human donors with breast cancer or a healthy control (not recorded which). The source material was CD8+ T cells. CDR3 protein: CASSYWAGTEYQPQHF. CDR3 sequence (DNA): TGTGCCAGCAGTTATTGGGCCGGGACTGAGTATCAGCCCCAGCATTTT.